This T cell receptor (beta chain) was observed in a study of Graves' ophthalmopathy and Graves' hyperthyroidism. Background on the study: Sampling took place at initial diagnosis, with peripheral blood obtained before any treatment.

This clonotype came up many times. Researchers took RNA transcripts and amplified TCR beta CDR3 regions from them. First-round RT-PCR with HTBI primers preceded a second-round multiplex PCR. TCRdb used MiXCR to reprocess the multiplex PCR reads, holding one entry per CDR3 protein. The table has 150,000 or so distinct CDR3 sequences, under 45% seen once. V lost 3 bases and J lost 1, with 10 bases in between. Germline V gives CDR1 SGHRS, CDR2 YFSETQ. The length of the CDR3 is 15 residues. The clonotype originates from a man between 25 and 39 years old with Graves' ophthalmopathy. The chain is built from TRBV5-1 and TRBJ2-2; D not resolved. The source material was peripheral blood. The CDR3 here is CASSSGMGNTGELFF. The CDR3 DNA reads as TGCGCCAGCAGCTCTGGCATGGGGAACACCGGGGAGCTGTTTTTT.